In its sample, the clone carrying this T cell receptor beta chain was seen a few times. What it binds is not known. Per the germline V gene, CDR1 is SGHRS and CDR2 is YFSETQ. There are 16 residues in the CDR3. J was trimmed by 5 bases and V by 1 base; bases with no gene match: 10. Investigators amplified TCR beta CDR3 regions from RNA transcripts. Following a first-round RT-PCR that used HTBI primers, a second-round multiplex PCR was carried out. TCRdb re-called the multiplex PCR reads through MiXCR, storing one row per CDR3 protein. The data show 560,000 or so distinct CDR3 sequences, about 40% seen once. These data are taken from a study of Graves' ophthalmopathy and Graves' hyperthyroidism. About the research overall: Hyperthyroidism qualified as stable when ophthalmopathy did not develop within 18 months of follow-up. Study findings and constraints: The authors also found most expanded thyroid clonotypes above 0.001 frequency in blood. For predicting ophthalmopathy progression, the model had 70.59% sensitivity and roughly 77% specificity.

Participants with hyperthyroidism, aged 18 to 65, were newly diagnosed with under 2 months' duration. This chain joins TRBV5-1 and TRBJ2-5; 8 bases align to TRBD2. The source of this sequence is an adult man with Graves' hyperthyroidism. Input material: peripheral blood or thyroid tissue (not recorded which). This chain's CDR3 is CASSLRVAGGPETQYF. As DNA, the CDR3 is TGCGCCAGCAGCTTGCGCGTGGCGGGGGGCCCGGAGACCCAGTACTTC.